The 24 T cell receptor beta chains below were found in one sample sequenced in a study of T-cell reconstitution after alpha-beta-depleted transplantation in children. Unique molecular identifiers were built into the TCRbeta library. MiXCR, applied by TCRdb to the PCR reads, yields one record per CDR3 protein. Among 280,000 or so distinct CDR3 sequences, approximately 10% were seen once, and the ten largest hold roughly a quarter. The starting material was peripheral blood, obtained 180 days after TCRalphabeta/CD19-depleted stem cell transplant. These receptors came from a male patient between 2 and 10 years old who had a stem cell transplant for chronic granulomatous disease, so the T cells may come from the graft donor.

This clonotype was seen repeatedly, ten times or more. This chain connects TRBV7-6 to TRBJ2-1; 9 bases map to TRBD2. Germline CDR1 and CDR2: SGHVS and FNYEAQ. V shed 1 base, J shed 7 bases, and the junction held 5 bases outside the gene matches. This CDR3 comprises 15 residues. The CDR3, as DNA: TGTGCCAGCAGCTTAGGTAGCGGGAGTTGGAATGAGCAGTTCTTC. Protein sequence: CASSLGSGSWNEQFF.

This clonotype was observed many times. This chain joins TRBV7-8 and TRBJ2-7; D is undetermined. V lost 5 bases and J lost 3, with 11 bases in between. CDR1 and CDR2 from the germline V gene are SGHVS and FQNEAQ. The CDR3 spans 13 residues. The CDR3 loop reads CASSIPSFYEQYF. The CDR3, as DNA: TGTGCCAGCAGCATACCCAGTTTCTACGAGCAGTACTTC.

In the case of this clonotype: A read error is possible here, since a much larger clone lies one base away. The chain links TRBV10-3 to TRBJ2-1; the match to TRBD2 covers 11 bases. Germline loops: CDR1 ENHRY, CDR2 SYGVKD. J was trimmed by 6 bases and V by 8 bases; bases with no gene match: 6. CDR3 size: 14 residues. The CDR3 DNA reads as TGTGCCATCGAGTTAGCGGGGGGGCTCAATGAGCAGTTCTTC. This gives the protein CAIELAGGLNEQFF.

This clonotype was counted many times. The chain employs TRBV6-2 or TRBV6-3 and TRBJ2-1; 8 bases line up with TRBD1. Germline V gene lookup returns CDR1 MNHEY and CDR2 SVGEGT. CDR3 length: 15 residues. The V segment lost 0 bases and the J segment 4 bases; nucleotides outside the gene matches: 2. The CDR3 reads CASSYSGTGYNEQFF. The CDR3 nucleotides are TGTGCCAGCAGTTACTCCGGGACAGGTTACAATGAGCAGTTCTTC.

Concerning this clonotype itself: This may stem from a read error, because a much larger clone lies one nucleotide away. DNA for the CDR3: TGTGCCAGCCAAAGTCGGGGGTATGAGCAGTTCTTC. This codes for CASQSRGYEQFF. This chain links TRBV6-2 or TRBV6-3 with TRBJ2-1, with a possible D match to TRBD2 (6 bases). Germline CDR1 reads MNHEY; CDR2 reads SVGEGT. This CDR3 spans 12 amino acids. The germline V and J ends were trimmed by 8 bases and 8 bases, with 13 bases remaining between them.

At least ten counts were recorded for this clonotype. The DNA of the CDR3 is TGCGCCAGCAGCTTGGTCGGGATCTCCTACAATGAGCAGTTCTTC. Its protein is CASSLVGISYNEQFF. The V call is TRBV5-1, the J call TRBJ2-1; maybe TRBD2 (5 bases). V lost 0 bases, J lost 0 bases, and 7 bases lay in between. The CDR3 has 15 amino acids. Per germline, CDR1 SGHRS and CDR2 YFSETQ.

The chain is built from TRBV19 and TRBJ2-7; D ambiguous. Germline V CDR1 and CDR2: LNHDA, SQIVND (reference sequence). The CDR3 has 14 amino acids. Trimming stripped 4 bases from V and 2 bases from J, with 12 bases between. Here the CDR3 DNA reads TGTGCCAGTAGTACACGGACGGAGACCTACGAGCAGTACTTC. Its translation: CASSTRTETYEQYF.

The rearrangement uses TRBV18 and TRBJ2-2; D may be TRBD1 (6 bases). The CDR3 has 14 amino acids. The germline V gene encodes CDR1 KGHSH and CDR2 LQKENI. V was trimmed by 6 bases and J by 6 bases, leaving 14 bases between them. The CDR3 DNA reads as TGTGCCAGCTCCACGGCGACAGGTCCCGGGGAGCTGTTTTTT. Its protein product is CASSTATGPGELFF. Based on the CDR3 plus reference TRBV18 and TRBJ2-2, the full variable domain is NAGVMQNPRHLVRRRGQEARLRCSPMKGHSHVYWYRQLPEEGLKFMVYLQKENIIDESGMPKERFSAEFPKEGPSILRIQQVVRGDSAAYFCASSTATGPGELFFGEGSRLTVL.

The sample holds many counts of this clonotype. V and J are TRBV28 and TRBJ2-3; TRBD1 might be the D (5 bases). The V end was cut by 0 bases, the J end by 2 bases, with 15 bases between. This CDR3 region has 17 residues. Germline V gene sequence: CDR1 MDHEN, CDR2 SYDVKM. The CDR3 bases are TGTGCCAGCAGTTTATGGGTCAGGGCCTCTCCCACAGATACGCAGTATTTT. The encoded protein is CASSLWVRASPTDTQYF. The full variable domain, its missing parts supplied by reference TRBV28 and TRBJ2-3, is DVKVTQSSRYLVKRTGEKVFLECVQDMDHENMFWYRQDPGLGLRLIYFSYDVKMKEKGDIPEGYSVSREKKERFSLILESASTNQTSMYLCASSLWVRASPTDTQYFGPGTRLTVL.

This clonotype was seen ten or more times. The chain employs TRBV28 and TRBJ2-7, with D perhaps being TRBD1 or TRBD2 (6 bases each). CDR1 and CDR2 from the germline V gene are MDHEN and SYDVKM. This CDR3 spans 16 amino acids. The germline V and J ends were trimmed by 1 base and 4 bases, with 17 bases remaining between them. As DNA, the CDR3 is TGTGCCAGCAGTTTATCCGAGGGGGGTAAGGGTTACGAGCAGTACTTC. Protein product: CASSLSEGGKGYEQYF.

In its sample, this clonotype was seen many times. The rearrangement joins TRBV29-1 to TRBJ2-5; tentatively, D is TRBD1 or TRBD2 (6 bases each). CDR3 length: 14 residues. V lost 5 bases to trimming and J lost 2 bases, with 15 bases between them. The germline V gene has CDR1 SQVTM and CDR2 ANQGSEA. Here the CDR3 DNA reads TGCAGCGTTAAAGGGGGGAAGAGTCAAGAGACCCAGTACTTC. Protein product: CSVKGGKSQETQYF.

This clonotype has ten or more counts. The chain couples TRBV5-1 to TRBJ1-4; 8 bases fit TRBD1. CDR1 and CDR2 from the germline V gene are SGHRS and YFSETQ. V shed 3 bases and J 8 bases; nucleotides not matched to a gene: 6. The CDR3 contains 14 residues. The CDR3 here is CASSSRGLEEKLFF. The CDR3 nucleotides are TGCGCCAGCAGCTCCAGGGGGCTTGAGGAAAAACTGTTTTTT.

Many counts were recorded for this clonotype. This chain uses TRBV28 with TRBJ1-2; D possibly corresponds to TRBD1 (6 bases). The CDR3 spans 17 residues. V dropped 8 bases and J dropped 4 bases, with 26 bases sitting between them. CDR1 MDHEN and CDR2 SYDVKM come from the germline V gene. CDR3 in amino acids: CASHAWVVGGRSYGYTF. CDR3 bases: TGTGCCAGCCACGCCTGGGTAGTTGGGGGGCGAAGCTATGGCTACACCTTC.

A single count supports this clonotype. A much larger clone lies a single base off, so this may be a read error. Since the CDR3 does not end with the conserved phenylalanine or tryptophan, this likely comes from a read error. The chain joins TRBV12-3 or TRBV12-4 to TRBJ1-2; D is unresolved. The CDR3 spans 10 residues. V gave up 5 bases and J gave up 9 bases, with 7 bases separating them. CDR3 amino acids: CASSLDSYTV. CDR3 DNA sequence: TGTGCCAGCAGTCTAGACAGCTACACCGTC.

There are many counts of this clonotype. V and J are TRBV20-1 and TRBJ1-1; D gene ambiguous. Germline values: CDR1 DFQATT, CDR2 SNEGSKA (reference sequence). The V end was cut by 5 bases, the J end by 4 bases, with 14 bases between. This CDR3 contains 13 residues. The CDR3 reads CSALRAAGTEAFF. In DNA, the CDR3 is TGCAGTGCTCTTCGGGCCGCGGGCACTGAAGCTTTCTTT.

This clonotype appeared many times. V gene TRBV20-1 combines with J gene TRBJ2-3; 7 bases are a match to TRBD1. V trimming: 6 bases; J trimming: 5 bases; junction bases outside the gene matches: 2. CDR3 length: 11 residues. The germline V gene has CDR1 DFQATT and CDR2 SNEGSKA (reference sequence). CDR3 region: CSATGEDTQYF. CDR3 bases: TGCAGTGCAACAGGGGAAGATACGCAGTATTTT.

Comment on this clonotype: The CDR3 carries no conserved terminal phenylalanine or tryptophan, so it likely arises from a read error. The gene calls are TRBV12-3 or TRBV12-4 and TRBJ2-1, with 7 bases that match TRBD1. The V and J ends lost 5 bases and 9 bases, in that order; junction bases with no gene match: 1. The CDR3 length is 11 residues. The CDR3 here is CASSRTGEQFL. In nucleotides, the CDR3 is TGTGCCAGCAGTAGGACAGGTGAGCAGTTCTTA.

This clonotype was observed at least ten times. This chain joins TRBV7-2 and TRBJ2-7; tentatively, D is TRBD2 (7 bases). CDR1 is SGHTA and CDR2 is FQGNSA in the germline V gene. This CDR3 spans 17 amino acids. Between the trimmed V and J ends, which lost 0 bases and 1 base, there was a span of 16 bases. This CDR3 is CASSLAVGGAGSYEQYF. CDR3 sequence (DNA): TGTGCCAGCAGCTTAGCCGTAGGGGGGGCGGGATCCTACGAGCAGTACTTC.

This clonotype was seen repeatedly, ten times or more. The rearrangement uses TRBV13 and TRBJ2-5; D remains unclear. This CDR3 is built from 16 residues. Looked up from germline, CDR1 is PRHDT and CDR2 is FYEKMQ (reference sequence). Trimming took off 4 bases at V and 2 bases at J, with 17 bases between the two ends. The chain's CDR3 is CASSWFGPGPQETQYF. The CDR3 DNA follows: TGTGCCAGCAGCTGGTTTGGCCCGGGCCCTCAAGAGACCCAGTACTTC.

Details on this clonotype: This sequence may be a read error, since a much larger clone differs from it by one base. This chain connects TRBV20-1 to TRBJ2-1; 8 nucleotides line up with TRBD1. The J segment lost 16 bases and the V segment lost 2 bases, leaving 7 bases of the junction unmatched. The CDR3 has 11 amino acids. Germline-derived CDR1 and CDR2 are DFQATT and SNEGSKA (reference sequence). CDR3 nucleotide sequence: TGCAGTGCTAGACAGGACAGGGTTGGTTTCTTC. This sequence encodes CSARQDRVGFF.

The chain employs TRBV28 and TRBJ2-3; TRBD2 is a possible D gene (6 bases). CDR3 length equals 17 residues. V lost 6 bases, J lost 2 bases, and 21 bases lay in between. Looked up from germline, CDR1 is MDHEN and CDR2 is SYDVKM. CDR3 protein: CASSIPREAPPTDTQYF. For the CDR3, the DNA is TGTGCCAGCAGCATCCCAAGGGAGGCCCCCCCCACAGATACGCAGTATTTT.

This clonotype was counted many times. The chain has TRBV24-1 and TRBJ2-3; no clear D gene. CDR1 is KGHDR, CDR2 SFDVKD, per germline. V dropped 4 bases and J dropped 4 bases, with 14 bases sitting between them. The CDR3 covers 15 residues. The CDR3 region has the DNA TGTGCCACCAGTGACTCCGGGCCGACGTCAGATACGCAGTATTTT. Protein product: CATSDSGPTSDTQYF.

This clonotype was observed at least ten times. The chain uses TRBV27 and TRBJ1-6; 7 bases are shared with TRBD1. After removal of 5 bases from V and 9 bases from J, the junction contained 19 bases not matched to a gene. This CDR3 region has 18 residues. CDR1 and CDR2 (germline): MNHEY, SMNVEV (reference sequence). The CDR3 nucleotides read TGTGCCAGCAGTCTATGGGGGACAGCCCTGTTGTTTTCTTCACCCCTCCACTTT. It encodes CASSLWGTALLFSSPLHF.

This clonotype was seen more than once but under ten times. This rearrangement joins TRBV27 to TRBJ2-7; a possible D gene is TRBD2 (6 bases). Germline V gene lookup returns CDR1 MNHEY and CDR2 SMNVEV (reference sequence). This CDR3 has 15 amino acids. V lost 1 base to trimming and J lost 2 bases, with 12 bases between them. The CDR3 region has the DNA TGTGCCAGCAGTTTATTGGCGGGGAGAGCCTACGAGCAGTACTTC. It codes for CASSLLAGRAYEQYF.